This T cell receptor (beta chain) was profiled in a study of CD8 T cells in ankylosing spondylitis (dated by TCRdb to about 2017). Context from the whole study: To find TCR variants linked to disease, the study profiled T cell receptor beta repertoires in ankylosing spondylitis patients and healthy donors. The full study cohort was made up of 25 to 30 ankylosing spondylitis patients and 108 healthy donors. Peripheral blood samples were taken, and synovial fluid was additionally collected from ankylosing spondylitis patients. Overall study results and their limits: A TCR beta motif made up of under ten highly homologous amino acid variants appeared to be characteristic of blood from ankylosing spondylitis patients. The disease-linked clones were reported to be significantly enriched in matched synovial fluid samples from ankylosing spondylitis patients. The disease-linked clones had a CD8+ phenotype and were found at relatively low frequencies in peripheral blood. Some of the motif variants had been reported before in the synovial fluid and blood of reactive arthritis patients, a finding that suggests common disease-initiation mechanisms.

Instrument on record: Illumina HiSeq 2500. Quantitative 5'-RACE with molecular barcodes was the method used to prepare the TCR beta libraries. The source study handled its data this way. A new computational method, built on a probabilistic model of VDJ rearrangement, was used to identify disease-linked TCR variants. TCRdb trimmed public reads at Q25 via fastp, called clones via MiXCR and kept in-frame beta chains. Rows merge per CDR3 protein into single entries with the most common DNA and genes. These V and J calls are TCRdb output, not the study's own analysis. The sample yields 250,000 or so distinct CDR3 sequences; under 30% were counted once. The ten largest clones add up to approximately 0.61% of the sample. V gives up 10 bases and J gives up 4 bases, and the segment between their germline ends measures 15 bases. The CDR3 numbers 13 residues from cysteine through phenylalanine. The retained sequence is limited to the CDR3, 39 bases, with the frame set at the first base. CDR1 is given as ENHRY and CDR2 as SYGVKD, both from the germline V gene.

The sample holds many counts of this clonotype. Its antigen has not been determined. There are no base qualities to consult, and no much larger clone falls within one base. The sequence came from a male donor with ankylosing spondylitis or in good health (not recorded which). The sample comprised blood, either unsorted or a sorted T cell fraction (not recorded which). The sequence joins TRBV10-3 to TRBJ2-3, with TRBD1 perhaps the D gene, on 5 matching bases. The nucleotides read TGTGCCACGACAGTCCAAGGGGCAGATACGCAGTATTTT. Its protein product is CATTVQGADTQYF.